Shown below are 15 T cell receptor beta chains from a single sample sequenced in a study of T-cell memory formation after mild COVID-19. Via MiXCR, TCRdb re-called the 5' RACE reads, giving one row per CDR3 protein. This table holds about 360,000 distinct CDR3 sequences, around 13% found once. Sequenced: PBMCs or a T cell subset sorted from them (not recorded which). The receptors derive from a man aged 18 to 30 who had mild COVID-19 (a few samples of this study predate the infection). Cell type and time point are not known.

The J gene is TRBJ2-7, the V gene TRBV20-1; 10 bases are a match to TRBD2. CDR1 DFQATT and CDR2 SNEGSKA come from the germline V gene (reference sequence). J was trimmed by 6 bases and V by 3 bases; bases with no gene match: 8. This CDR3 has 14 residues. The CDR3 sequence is CSASPTSGAPEQYV. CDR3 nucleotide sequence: TGCAGTGCTAGCCCAACTAGCGGGGCACCCGAGCAGTACGTC.

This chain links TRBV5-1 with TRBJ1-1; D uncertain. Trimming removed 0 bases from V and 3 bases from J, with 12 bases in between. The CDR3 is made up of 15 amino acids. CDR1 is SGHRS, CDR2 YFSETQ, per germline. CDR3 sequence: CASSLGSNSYTEAFF. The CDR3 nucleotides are TGCGCCAGCAGCTTGGGATCTAACAGTTACACTGAAGCTTTCTTT.

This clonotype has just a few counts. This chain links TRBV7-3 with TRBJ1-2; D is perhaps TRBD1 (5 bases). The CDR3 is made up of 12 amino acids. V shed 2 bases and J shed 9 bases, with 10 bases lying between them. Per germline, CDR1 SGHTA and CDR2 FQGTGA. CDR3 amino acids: CASSLEGLRYTF. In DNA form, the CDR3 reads TGTGCCAGCAGCTTAGAGGGGCTGCGCTACACCTTC.

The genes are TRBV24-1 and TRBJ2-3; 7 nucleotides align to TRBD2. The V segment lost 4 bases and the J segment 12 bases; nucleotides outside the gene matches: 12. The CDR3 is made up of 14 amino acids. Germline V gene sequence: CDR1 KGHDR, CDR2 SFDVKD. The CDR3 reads CATSDRRRGFLQYF. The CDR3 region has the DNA TGTGCCACCAGTGACCGCCGGCGGGGGTTCCTACAGTATTTT.

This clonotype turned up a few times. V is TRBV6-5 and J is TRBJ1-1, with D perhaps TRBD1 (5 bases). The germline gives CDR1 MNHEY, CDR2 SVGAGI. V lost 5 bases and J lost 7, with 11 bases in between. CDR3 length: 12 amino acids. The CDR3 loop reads CASSQWDGEAFF. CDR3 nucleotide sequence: TGTGCCAGCAGTCAATGGGACGGTGAAGCTTTCTTT.

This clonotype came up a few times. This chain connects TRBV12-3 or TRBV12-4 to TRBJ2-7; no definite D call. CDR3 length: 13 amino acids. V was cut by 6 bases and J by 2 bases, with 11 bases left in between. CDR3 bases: TGTGCCAGCAGCGTGATAGGAACCTACGAGCAGTACGTC. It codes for CASSVIGTYEQYV.

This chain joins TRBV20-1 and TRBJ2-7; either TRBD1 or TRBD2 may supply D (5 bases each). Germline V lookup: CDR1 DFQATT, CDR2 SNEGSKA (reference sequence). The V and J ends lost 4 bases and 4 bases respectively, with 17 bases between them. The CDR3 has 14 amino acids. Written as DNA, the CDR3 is TGCAGTGCTACCCGGGGACCTGCCCTTTACGAGCAGTACGTC. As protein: CSATRGPALYEQYV.

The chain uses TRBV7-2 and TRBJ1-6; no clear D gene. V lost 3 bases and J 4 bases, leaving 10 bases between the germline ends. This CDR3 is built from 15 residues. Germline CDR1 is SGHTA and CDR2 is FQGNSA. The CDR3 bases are TGTGCCAGCAGCTTGGTTAGCCGGTATAATTCACCCCTCCACTTT. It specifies CASSLVSRYNSPLHF.

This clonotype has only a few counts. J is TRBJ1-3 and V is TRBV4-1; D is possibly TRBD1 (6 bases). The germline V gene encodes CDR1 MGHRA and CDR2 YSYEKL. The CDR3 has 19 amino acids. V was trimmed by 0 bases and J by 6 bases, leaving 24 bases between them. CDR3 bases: TGCGCCAGCAGCCAAGATTGGTTTTTACGCACAGGGAAGGAAAACACCATATATTTT. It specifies CASSQDWFLRTGKENTIYF.

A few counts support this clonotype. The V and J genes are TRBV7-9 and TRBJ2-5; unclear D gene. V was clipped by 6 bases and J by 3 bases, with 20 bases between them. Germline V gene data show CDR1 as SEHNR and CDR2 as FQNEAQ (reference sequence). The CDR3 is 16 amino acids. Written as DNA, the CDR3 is TGTGCCAGCAGTCTCCCCAGAGGTTTCCAGGAAGAGACCCAGTACTTC. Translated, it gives CASSLPRGFQEETQYF.

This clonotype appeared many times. CDR3 in DNA: TGTGCCAGCACCTTCGGACAGGGGGCTATTGCGCAGTATTTT. Residues: CASTFGQGAIAQYF. The chain joins TRBV7-2 to TRBJ2-3; 11 bases align to TRBD1. Germline V gene data show CDR1 as SGHTA and CDR2 as FQGNSA. This CDR3 is built from 14 residues. The V segment lost 7 bases and the J segment 10 bases; nucleotides outside the gene matches: 10. The full variable domain, completed using reference TRBV7-2 and TRBJ2-3, is GAGVSQSPSNKVTEKGKDVELRCDPISGHTALYWYRQSLGQGLEFLIYFQGNSAPDKSGLPSDRFSAERTGGSVSTLTIQRTQQEDSAVYLCASTFGQGAIAQYFGPGTRLTVL.

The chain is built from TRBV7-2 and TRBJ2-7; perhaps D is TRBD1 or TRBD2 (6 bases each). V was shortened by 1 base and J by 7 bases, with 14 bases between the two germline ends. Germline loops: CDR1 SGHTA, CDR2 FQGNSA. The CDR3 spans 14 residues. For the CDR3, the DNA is TGTGCCAGCAGCTTAGAGGGGGGCCCCTTTGAGCAGTACGTC. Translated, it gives CASSLEGGPFEQYV.

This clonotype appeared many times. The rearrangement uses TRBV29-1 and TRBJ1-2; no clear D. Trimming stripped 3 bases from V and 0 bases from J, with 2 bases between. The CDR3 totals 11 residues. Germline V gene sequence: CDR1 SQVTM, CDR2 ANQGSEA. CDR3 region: CSVDANYGYTF. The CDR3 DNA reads TGCAGCGTTGATGCTAACTATGGCTACACCTTC.

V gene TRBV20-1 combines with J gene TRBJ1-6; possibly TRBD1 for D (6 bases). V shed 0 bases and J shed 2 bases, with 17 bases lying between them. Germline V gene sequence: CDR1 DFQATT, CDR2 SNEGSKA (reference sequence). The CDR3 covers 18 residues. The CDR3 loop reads CSARDPSRGGTYNSPLHF. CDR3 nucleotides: TGCAGTGCTAGAGATCCCTCCAGGGGTGGGACCTATAATTCACCCCTCCACTTT.

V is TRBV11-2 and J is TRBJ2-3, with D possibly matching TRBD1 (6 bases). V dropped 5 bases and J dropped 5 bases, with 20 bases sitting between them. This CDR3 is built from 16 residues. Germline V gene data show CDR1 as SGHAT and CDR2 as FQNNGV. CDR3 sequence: CASSTREALGGDTQYF. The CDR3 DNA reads TGTGCCAGCAGCACCCGAGAAGCCCTAGGGGGAGATACGCAGTATTTT.